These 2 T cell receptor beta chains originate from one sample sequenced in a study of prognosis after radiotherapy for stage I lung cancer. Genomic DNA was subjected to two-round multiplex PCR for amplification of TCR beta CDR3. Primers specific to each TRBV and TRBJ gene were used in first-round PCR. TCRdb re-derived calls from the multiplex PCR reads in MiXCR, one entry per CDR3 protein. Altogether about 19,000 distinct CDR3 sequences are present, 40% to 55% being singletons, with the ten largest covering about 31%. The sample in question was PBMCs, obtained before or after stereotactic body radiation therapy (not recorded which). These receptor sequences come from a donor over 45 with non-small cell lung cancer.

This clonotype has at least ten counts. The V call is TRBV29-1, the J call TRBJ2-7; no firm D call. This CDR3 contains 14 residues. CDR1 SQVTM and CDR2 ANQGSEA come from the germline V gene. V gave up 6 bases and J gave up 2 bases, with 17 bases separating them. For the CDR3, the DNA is TGCAGCGTATTTCTCGAAGTTTCCGCCTACGAGCAGTACTTC. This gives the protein CSVFLEVSAYEQYF.

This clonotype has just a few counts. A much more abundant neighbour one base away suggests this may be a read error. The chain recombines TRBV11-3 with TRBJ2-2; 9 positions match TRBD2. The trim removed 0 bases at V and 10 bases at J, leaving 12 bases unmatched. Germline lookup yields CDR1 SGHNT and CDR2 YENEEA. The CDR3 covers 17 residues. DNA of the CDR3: TGTGCCAGCAGCTTAGACCACGCGGGAGGGCCGTCCGTGGAGCTGTTTTTT. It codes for CASSLDHAGGPSVELFF. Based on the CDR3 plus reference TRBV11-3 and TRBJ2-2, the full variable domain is EAGVVQSPRYKIIEKKQPVAFWCNPISGHNTLYWYLQNLGQGPELLIRYENEEAVDDSQLPKDRFSAERLKGVDSTLKIQPAELGDSAVYLCASSLDHAGGPSVELFFGEGSRLTVL.